Given below is one T cell receptor (beta chain) in context. Its antigen is currently unknown. This entry comes from a study of T cell responses to AZD1222 COVID-19 vaccine. The table came from immunoSEQ multiplex PCR; TCRdb's copy has only in-frame clones and leaves some out. Of roughly 83,000 clones in the sample, 86% were seen once. Findings of the study overall: Following two doses of AZD1222, Spike-specific TCR breadth and depth rose.

The source material was peripheral blood, sampled on day 0 of AZD1222 vaccination. This TCR was recovered from an adult in good health.

The CDR3 nucleotides are TGTGCCAGCAGTTCTCAGAGCAATCAGCCCCAGCATTTT. Protein product: CASSSQSNQPQHF. The V and J genes are TRBV6-2 or TRBV6-3 and TRBJ1-5; no reliable D call. Germline V CDR1 and CDR2: MNHEY, SVGEGT. The V end was cut by 4 bases, the J end by 1 base, with 5 bases between. The length of the CDR3 is 13 residues.